These T cell receptor beta chains were read from a single sample in a study of T cell changes during pregnancy in multiple sclerosis. Generated by immunoSEQ multiplex PCR, the TCRdb table keeps only in-frame clones and is missing some. There are 60,000 to 75,000 clones in the sample; roughly 88% occur only once, and roughly 1.5% lies in the top ten. The input for sequencing was peripheral blood, taken in the third trimester of pregnancy. Receptors originate from a female donor with multiple sclerosis, enrolled in a pregnancy study. Both conserved end residues are part of each CDR3. A D gene is named only where the DNA matches it firmly. Only part of the rows carry a size: once, few, many, or a class if the clone is expanded.

NA	TRBV7-9	TRBJ2-1	NA	TGTGCCAGCAGCTTGGTTGACAGCTACAATGAGCAGTTCTTC	CASSLVDSYNEQFF
NA	TRBV30	TRBJ2-5	NA	TGTGCCTTCGGACTGGGGCAAGAGACCCAGTACTTC	CAFGLGQETQYF
NA	TRBV4-1	TRBJ2-1	TRBD2	TGCGCCAGCAGCCAAGACGAGCGGGAGTCCTACAATGAGCAGTTCTTC	CASSQDERESYNEQFF
NA	TRBV19	TRBJ2-7	NA	TGTGCCAGTAGTATAGGTCAGGGGTCCTACGAGCAGTACTTC	CASSIGQGSYEQYF
once	TRBV19	TRBJ1-1	NA	TGTGCCAGTAGTGTCTCCGGGACACTGAACACTGAAGCTTTCTTT	CASSVSGTLNTEAFF
NA	TRBV7-9	TRBJ2-5	NA	TGTGCCAGCAGACCCGCCCCCGGGGTACCCTACCAAGAGACCCAGTACTTC	CASRPAPGVPYQETQYF
NA	TRBV7-7	TRBJ2-3	TRBD2	TGTGCTAGCAGCCGAGGAGCGGGGGGGACTGATACGCAGTATTTT	CASSRGAGGTDTQYF
NA	TRBV7-7	TRBJ2-5	TRBD2	TGTGCTAGCAGCTTAGGGGGCCTAGCGGGGGAGACCCAGTACTTC	CASSLGGLAGETQYF
NA	TRBV5-4	TRBJ1-1	NA	TGTGCCAGCAGCCCCTCCGGGGGGGATGTGGCTAAAGCTTTCTTT	CASSPSGGDVAKAFF
NA	TRBV19	TRBJ2-3	NA	TGTGCCAGTAGTATTGGTGGAGGGGCAGGGAGGACGCAGTATTTT	CASSIGGGAGRTQYF